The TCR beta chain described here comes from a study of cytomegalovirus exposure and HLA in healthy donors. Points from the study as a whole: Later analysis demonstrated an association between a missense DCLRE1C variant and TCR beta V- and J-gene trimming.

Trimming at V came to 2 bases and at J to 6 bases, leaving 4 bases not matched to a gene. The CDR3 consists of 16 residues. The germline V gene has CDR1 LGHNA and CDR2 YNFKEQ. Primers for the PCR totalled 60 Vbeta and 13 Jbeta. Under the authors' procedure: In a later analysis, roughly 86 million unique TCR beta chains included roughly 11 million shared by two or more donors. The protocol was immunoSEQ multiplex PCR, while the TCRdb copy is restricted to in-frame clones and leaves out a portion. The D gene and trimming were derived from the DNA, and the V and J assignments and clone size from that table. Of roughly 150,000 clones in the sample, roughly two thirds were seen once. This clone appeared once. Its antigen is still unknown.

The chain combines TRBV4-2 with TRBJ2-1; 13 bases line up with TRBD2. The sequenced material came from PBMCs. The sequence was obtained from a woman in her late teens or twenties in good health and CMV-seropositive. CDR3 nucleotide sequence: TGTGCCAGCAGCCAATCAACTAGCGGGGGGGTCAATGAGCAGTTCTTC. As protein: CASSQSTSGGVNEQFF.